One sample yielded the 30 T cell receptor beta chains listed below, sequenced in a study of human T cells and chemical hapten exposure. Time point of the sample: patch test 3, about 24 weeks after DPC sensitization. The sample's treatment: therapeutic diphenylcyclopropenone sensitization with weekly scalp DPC. TCRdb re-called the RACE reads with MiXCR, one entry per CDR3 protein. The sample has some 110,000 distinct CDR3 sequences, roughly a third seen once. The sample here was whole blood, taken in connection with sensitization to the hapten diphenylcyclopropenone (DPC). All receptors derive from a man aged 35-49 years with alopecia areata. Some clones in this sample may be carry-over from other donors' samples.

The gene calls are TRBV29-1 and TRBJ2-3; weak D call: TRBD1 (6 bases). The CDR3 runs 14 residues. Trimming removed 4 bases at V and 2 bases at J, with 13 bases between. CDR1 is SQVTM and CDR2 is ANQGSEA in the germline V gene. The chain's CDR3 is CSVVEGGLTDTQYF. In nucleotides, the CDR3 is TGCAGCGTTGTAGAAGGGGGTCTCACAGATACGCAGTATTTT.

CDR3 DNA: TGCGCCAGCAGCAAAGGGGGGGGAGAGACCCAGTACTTC. Translating gives CASSKGGGETQYF. The chain couples TRBV5-1 to TRBJ2-5, with D possibly matching TRBD2 (7 bases). The germline CDR1 and CDR2 sequences are SGHRS and YFSETQ. Trimming pared 4 bases from V and 4 bases from J, leaving 11 bases between. The CDR3 extends over 13 amino acids.

The chain has TRBV28 and TRBJ1-2; 8 positions agree with TRBD1. Germline V gives CDR1 MDHEN, CDR2 SYDVKM. The ends lost 4 bases at V and 4 bases at J; junction bases unmatched: 2. This CDR3 has 13 amino acids. The CDR3 DNA follows: TGTGCCAGCAGTTCAGGGGGCGGCTATGGCTACACCTTC. Residues: CASSSGGGYGYTF.

The chain links TRBV28 to TRBJ1-3; a possible D gene is TRBD1 (6 bases). Germline values: CDR1 MDHEN, CDR2 SYDVKM. The CDR3 is made up of 15 amino acids. V lost 6 bases and J 0 bases, leaving 12 bases between the germline ends. The CDR3 nucleotides are TGTGCCAGCAGAGAGGACAGAATCTCTGGAAACACCATATATTTT. Residues: CASREDRISGNTIYF.

The rearrangement links TRBV9 to TRBJ2-7; the match to TRBD2 covers 14 bases. This CDR3 has 18 residues. Germline CDR1 is SGDLS and CDR2 is YYNGEE. V gave up 4 bases and J gave up 0 bases; unmatched junction bases: 9. This chain's CDR3 is CASSSTGTSGGFSYEQYF. The CDR3 DNA reads TGTGCCAGCAGCTCAACCGGGACTAGCGGGGGTTTCTCCTACGAGCAGTACTTC.

This clonotype showed up just a few times. The chain combines TRBV6-5 with TRBJ1-4; 7 bases line up with TRBD1. Germline V gene sequence: CDR1 MNHEY, CDR2 SVGAGI. The CDR3 spans 13 residues. V gave up 4 bases and J gave up 8 bases; unmatched junction bases: 4. CDR3 region: CASSSRGQEKLFF. CDR3 sequence (DNA): TGTGCCAGCAGTTCAAGGGGACAGGAAAAACTGTTTTTT.

The gene calls are TRBV18 and TRBJ2-3; D is unclear. This CDR3 spans 15 amino acids. V was trimmed by 3 bases and J by 2 bases, leaving 12 bases between them. Germline CDR1 and CDR2: KGHSH and LQKENI. CDR3 sequence (DNA): TGTGCCAGCTCACCCGAGGTCAGGAACACAGATACGCAGTATTTT. Its translation is CASSPEVRNTDTQYF. Combining the CDR3 with reference TRBV18 and TRBJ2-3 gives the whole variable domain NAGVMQNPRHLVRRRGQEARLRCSPMKGHSHVYWYRQLPEEGLKFMVYLQKENIIDESGMPKERFSAEFPKEGPSILRIQQVVRGDSAAYFCASSPEVRNTDTQYFGPGTRLTVL.

This clonotype showed up just a few times. The chain is built from TRBV10-3 and TRBJ2-1; 10 bases line up with TRBD2. The length of the CDR3 is 16 residues. Germline V gene lookup returns CDR1 ENHRY and CDR2 SYGVKD. The J segment lost 5 bases and the V segment lost 6 bases, leaving 10 bases of the junction unmatched. The CDR3: CAIREMRLAGDNEQFF. Here the CDR3 DNA reads TGTGCCATCAGGGAGATGCGACTAGCGGGTGACAATGAGCAGTTCTTC.

This clonotype turned up a few times. The chain joins TRBV3-1 to TRBJ2-3, with a possible D match to TRBD2 (6 bases). The V end lost 0 bases, the J end lost 2 bases, and 12 bases lay between the germline ends. Germline CDR1 and CDR2: LGHDT and YNNKEL (reference sequence). The CDR3 has 16 residues. CDR3 in DNA: TGTGCCAGCAGCCAAGATCGGGGGAGACACACAGATACGCAGTATTTT. This sequence encodes CASSQDRGRHTDTQYF.

This clonotype has a single count. The rearrangement uses TRBV6-2 or TRBV6-3 and TRBJ1-1, with D possibly being TRBD1 (6 bases). The CDR3 runs 13 residues. V gave up 3 bases and J gave up 7 bases, with 12 bases separating them. Germline V gene data show CDR1 as MNHEY and CDR2 as SVGEGT. CDR3 in amino acids: CASSYGRGVEAFF. DNA of the CDR3: TGTGCCAGCAGTTATGGAAGGGGGGTTGAAGCTTTCTTT.

This clonotype was picked up a small number of times. This chain uses TRBV29-1 with TRBJ2-6; D is possibly TRBD1 (5 bases). The length of the CDR3 is 16 residues. Germline V gene sequence: CDR1 SQVTM, CDR2 ANQGSEA. Trimming shortened V by 5 bases and J by 2 bases, and 16 bases separated the two germline ends. The CDR3 reads CSVFGQLLPGANVLTF. The CDR3 DNA reads TGCAGCGTTTTTGGACAACTCCTCCCTGGGGCCAACGTCCTGACTTTC.

This clonotype has a handful of counts. V is TRBV4-3 and J is TRBJ2-1; 7 positions match TRBD1. V lost 0 bases to trimming and J lost 6 bases; unmatched junction nucleotides: 11. CDR1 LGHNA and CDR2 YSLEER come from the germline V gene. The CDR3 loop spans 17 amino acids. The CDR3 bases are TGCGCCAGCAGCCAAGATCGAATCAGGACAGGTTCCAATGAGCAGTTCTTC. Amino acids: CASSQDRIRTGSNEQFF.

There are a few counts of this clonotype. The chain links TRBV7-2 to TRBJ2-1, with 9 nucleotides matching TRBD2. Germline trimming cut 0 bases from V and 4 bases from J; bases unmatched to any gene: 4. Looked up from germline, CDR1 is SGHTA and CDR2 is FQGNSA. The CDR3 covers 16 residues. CDR3 amino acids: CASSLAGTSSYNEQFF. The CDR3 nucleotides read TGTGCCAGCAGCTTAGCCGGGACTAGCAGTTACAATGAGCAGTTCTTC.

The chain is built from TRBV25-1 and TRBJ2-7; 8 nucleotides match TRBD1. V dropped 4 bases and J dropped 6; count of bases not matched to a gene: 8. Per germline, CDR1 MGHDK and CDR2 SYGVNS. The CDR3 consists of 14 residues. The DNA of the CDR3 is TGTGCCAGCAGTGGGCAGGGGGCGCTGGCCGAGCAGTACTTC. This sequence encodes CASSGQGALAEQYF.

The chain joins TRBV6-2 or TRBV6-3 to TRBJ2-3, with D possibly being TRBD2 (5 bases). This CDR3 contains 14 residues. With 5 bases removed from V and 3 bases from J, the gap between germline ends came to 12 bases. The germline CDR1 and CDR2 sequences are MNHEY and SVGEGT. CDR3 in DNA: TGTGCCAGCAGTCGGGGAGCGTGGACAGATACGCAGTATTTT. It specifies CASSRGAWTDTQYF.

J is TRBJ1-5 and V is TRBV15, with D hard to call. The CDR3 is made up of 14 amino acids. The germline gives CDR1 LNHNV, CDR2 YYDKDF (reference sequence). The germline V and J ends were trimmed by 8 bases and 0 bases, with 11 bases remaining between them. CDR3 in DNA: TGTGCCACCGGCCCATCAGGTAGCAATCAGCCCCAGCATTTT. Translated: CATGPSGSNQPQHF.

The rearrangement links TRBV9 to TRBJ2-2; TRBD1 agrees at 7 bases. The CDR3 loop spans 17 amino acids. With 4 bases clipped from V and 3 bases from J, the junction kept 12 bases outside the gene matches. Germline V gene sequence: CDR1 SGDLS, CDR2 YYNGEE. The CDR3 DNA sequence: TGTGCCAGCAGCCGTACGCTCCGACAGGGAGACACCGGGGAGCTGTTTTTT. It is translated as CASSRTLRQGDTGELFF. Supplemented by reference TRBV9 and TRBJ2-2, the full variable domain reads DSGVTQTPKHLITATGQRVTLRCSPRSGDLSVYWYQQSLDQGLQFLIQYYNGEERAKGNILERFSAQQFPDLHSELNLSSLELGDSALYFCASSRTLRQGDTGELFFGEGSRLTVL.

The sample holds a few counts of this clonotype. The CDR3 DNA is TGTGCCAGCAGGAGGGACCCCGGCGGAGATACGCAGTATTTT. Its protein is CASRRDPGGDTQYF. V gene TRBV6-6 combines with J gene TRBJ2-3; perhaps D is TRBD1 or TRBD2 (5 bases each). Looked up from germline, CDR1 is MNHNY and CDR2 is SVGAGI (reference sequence). V lost 6 bases to trimming and J lost 5 bases, with 15 bases between them. This CDR3 has 14 residues.

This clonotype was recorded a few times. The chain couples TRBV20-1 to TRBJ1-1; tentatively, D is TRBD1 (5 bases). V was trimmed by 3 bases and J by 0 bases, leaving 8 bases between them. The CDR3 totals 13 residues. Germline V gene lookup returns CDR1 DFQATT and CDR2 SNEGSKA (reference sequence). The CDR3 loop reads CSARGRMNTEAFF. The CDR3 region has the DNA TGCAGTGCTAGGGGGCGGATGAACACTGAAGCTTTCTTT.

The chain links TRBV12-3 or TRBV12-4 to TRBJ1-2; 9 nucleotides agree with TRBD1. The CDR3 spans 18 residues. V lost 2 bases and J lost 6; bases outside the gene matches: 16. For the CDR3, the DNA is TGTGCCAGCAGTTTATTCCTTGTAATGACAGGGGGTAAGCATGGCTACACCTTC. The encoded protein is CASSLFLVMTGGKHGYTF.

The chain carries TRBV11-2 and TRBJ2-5; D ambiguous. CDR1 is SGHAT and CDR2 is FQNNGV in the germline V gene. The CDR3 is made up of 14 amino acids. Between the trimmed V and J ends, which lost 0 bases and 5 bases, there was a span of 10 bases. CDR3 in amino acids: CASSLENWWETQYF. The CDR3 DNA reads as TGTGCCAGCAGCTTAGAGAACTGGTGGGAGACCCAGTACTTC.

This chain links TRBV7-6 with TRBJ1-2; possible D gene TRBD1, 6 bases. CDR1 and CDR2 (germline): SGHVS, FNYEAQ. V shed 5 bases and J shed 5 bases, with 15 bases lying between them. There are 14 residues in the CDR3. CDR3 loop: CASSAGGRDYGYTF. The CDR3 nucleotides are TGTGCCAGCAGCGCGGGGGGGCGAGATTATGGCTACACCTTC.

The count of this clonotype is one. The chain links TRBV2 to TRBJ2-1, with 10 bases fitting TRBD2. Germline assignment: CDR1 SNHLY and CDR2 FYNNEI. The CDR3 runs to 15 residues. With 6 bases clipped from V and 7 bases from J, the junction kept 9 bases outside the gene matches. The CDR3 spells CASRPLAGVSNEQFF. The CDR3, as DNA: TGTGCCAGCAGACCCCTAGCGGGAGTTTCAAATGAGCAGTTCTTC.

The chain carries TRBV28 and TRBJ2-5, with 11 positions matching TRBD2. Per germline, CDR1 MDHEN and CDR2 SYDVKM. The junction had 7 bases not matched to a gene; V was cut back by 5 bases and J by 5 bases. The CDR3 sequence is 15 residues long. Written as DNA, the CDR3 is TGTGCCAGCAGTATTACTAGCGGGAGAGCGGAGACCCAGTACTTC. It codes for CASSITSGRAETQYF.

This chain connects TRBV27 to TRBJ2-6, with D maybe TRBD1 (6 bases). V lost 0 bases to trimming and J lost 3 bases, with 9 bases between them. There are 16 residues in the CDR3. Germline V lookup: CDR1 MNHEY, CDR2 SMNVEV (reference sequence). Here the CDR3 reads CASSLSGAGGANVLTF. The CDR3 DNA reads TGTGCCAGCAGTTTATCGGGGGCAGGTGGGGCCAACGTCCTGACTTTC. The complete variable domain, with remaining parts taken from reference TRBV27 and TRBJ2-6, reads EAQVTQNPRYLITVTGKKLTVTCSQNMNHEYMSWYRQDPGLGLRQIYYSMNVEVTDKGDVPEGYKVSRKEKRNFPLILESPSPNQTSLYFCASSLSGAGGANVLTFGAGSRLTVL.

V and J are TRBV5-4 and TRBJ2-3; the D gene is possibly TRBD2 (5 bases). This CDR3 is 16 amino acids long. Germline V lookup: CDR1 SGHNT, CDR2 YYREEE (reference sequence). V lost 0 bases and J 3 bases, leaving 14 bases between the germline ends. CDR3 sequence: CASSLAFEGRTDTQYF. CDR3 DNA sequence: TGTGCCAGCAGCTTGGCTTTCGAGGGCCGAACAGATACGCAGTATTTT.

The V and J genes are TRBV20-1 and TRBJ2-5, with 8 bases that match TRBD2. The germline CDR1 and CDR2 sequences are DFQATT and SNEGSKA (reference sequence). The CDR3 spans 15 residues. The trim removed 0 bases at V and 4 bases at J, leaving 7 bases unmatched. In DNA, the CDR3 is TGCAGTGCTAGAGATCGGGAGGGCCTAGGAGAGACCCAGTACTTC. Translation gives CSARDREGLGETQYF.

The chain combines TRBV6-2 or TRBV6-3 with TRBJ2-5; D might be TRBD1 (6 bases). Germline CDR1 and CDR2: MNHEY and SVGEGT. Trimming left V 6 bases short and J 4 bases short, with 15 bases between. CDR3 length: 14 amino acids. This CDR3 is CASSPTTGGETQYF. CDR3 nucleotides: TGTGCCAGCAGCCCGACGACAGGCGGAGAGACCCAGTACTTC.

The chain links TRBV27 to TRBJ2-4; TRBD1 matches at 7 bases. Germline CDR1 is MNHEY and CDR2 is SMNVEV (reference sequence). The CDR3 covers 19 residues. V lost 5 bases to trimming and J lost 0 bases; unmatched junction nucleotides: 16. CDR3 bases: TGTGCCAGCAGTGGTGGGACAGCTCTAAGGGGGCTAGCCAAAAACATTCAGTACTTC. Translating it yields CASSGGTALRGLAKNIQYF.

This clonotype was seen more than once but under ten times. This rearrangement joins TRBV15 to TRBJ2-3, with TRBD2 matching over 7 bases. The J segment lost 7 bases and the V segment lost 5 bases, leaving 21 bases of the junction unmatched. Germline loops: CDR1 LNHNV, CDR2 YYDKDF (reference sequence). The CDR3 spans 18 residues. This CDR3 reads CATSSERLSAGVLNTQYF. The DNA of the CDR3 is TGTGCCACCAGCTCCGAACGACTTAGCGCGGGAGTTCTCAATACGCAGTATTTT.